This T cell receptor beta chain originates from a study of blood T cell repertoires in COVID-19. The CDR3 is made up of 17 amino acids. Germline CDR1 is SNHLY and CDR2 is FYNNEI. V was trimmed by 4 bases and J by 0 bases, leaving 15 bases between them. Sequencing used immunoSEQ multiplex PCR; TCRdb keeps in-frame clones, though not all of them. The data contain around 380,000 clones, over 65% of them singletons. Sequenced: peripheral blood. The chain employs TRBV2 and TRBJ1-4, with D unresolved. This clonotype originated in a human donor with acute or convalescent COVID-19. The donor label of this sample is uncertain. The CDR3: CASSASGYKATNEKLFF. The CDR3 DNA reads TGTGCCAGCAGTGCCTCAGGTTATAAAGCAACTAATGAAAAACTGTTTTTT.